This TCR beta chain was sequenced in a study of T cells in Graves' hyperthyroidism and ophthalmopathy. This clonotype was counted many times. RNA transcripts served as the template for amplifying TCR beta CDR3 regions. Initially, a first-round RT-PCR of the TCR CDR3 employed the HTBI primer set. In TCRdb, the multiplex PCR reads were re-called with MiXCR into one record per CDR3 protein. The sample contains about 250,000 distinct CDR3 sequences, around 25% of which appear only once. Trimming shortened V by 5 bases and J by 1 base, and 11 bases separated the two germline ends. This CDR3 region has 14 residues. Germline V CDR1 and CDR2: KGHSH, LQKENI. PBMCs were obtained from over 8.5 ml fresh peripheral blood.

V and J are TRBV18 and TRBJ1-1, with a weak D call TRBD1 (5 bases). The receptor comes from a woman between 35 and 50 years old with Graves' ophthalmopathy. Sequenced input: blood. DNA of the CDR3: TGTGCCAGCTCAGCCGGGACGGGGAACACTGAAGCTTTCTTT. This sequence encodes CASSAGTGNTEAFF.